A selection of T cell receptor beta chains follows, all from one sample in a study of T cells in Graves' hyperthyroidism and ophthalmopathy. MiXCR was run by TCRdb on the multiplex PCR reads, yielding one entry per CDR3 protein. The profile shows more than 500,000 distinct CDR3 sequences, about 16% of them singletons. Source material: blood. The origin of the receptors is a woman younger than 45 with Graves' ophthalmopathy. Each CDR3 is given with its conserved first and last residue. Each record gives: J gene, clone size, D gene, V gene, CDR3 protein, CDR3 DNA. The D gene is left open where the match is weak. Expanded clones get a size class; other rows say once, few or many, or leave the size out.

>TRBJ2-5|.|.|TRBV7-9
CASSKGGGAVQETQYF
TGTGCCAGCAGCAAAGGGGGGGGCGCGGTCCAAGAGACCCAGTACTTC
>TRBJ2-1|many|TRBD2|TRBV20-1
CSARVGLAEYNEQFF
TGCAGTGCTAGAGTAGGTCTAGCGGAGTACAATGAGCAGTTCTTC
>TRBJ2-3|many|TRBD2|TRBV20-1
CSAGIGTSGPSTDTQYF
TGCAGTGCTGGGATAGGGACTAGCGGGCCGAGCACAGATACGCAGTATTTT
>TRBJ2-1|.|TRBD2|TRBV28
CASSSRTSGLDYNEQFF
TGTGCCAGCAGTTCAAGGACTAGCGGGCTGGATTACAATGAGCAGTTCTTC
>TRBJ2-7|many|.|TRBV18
CASSPRDGTVYEQYF
TGTGCCAGCTCACCACGCGACGGGACGGTCTACGAGCAGTACTTC
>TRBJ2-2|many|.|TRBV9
CASSPRYTGELFF
TGTGCCAGCAGCCCCCGGTACACCGGGGAGCTGTTTTTT
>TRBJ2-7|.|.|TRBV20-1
CSASTGTKEYEQYF
TGCAGTGCCAGCACCGGGACAAAAGAATACGAGCAGTACTTC
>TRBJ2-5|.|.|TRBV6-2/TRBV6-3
CASSYPQTFQETQYF
TGTGCCAGCAGTTACCCCCAGACGTTCCAAGAGACCCAGTACTTC
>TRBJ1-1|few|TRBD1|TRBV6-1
CASIPDRGYTEAFF
TGTGCCAGCATCCCAGACAGGGGGTACACTGAAGCTTTCTTT
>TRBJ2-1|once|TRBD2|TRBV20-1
CSAQSTSGSFGEQFF
TGCAGTGCTCAGTCGACTAGCGGGAGCTTTGGTGAGCAGTTCTTC
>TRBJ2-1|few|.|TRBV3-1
CASSFAGVGNEQFF
TGTGCCAGCAGCTTTGCTGGAGTCGGCAATGAGCAGTTCTTC
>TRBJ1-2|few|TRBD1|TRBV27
CASSEIQGNGYTF
TGTGCCAGCAGTGAAATACAGGGGAACGGCTACACCTTC
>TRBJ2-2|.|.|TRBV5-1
CASSLAVLENTGELFF
TGCGCCAGCAGCTTGGCCGTGTTGGAGAACACCGGGGAGCTGTTTTTT
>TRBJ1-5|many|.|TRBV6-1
CASRRQVDSNQPQHF
TGTGCCAGCAGGAGACAGGTCGATAGCAATCAGCCCCAGCATTTT
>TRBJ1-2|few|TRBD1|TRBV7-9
CASSARQGSVANYGYTF
TGTGCCAGCAGCGCCCGACAGGGGTCGGTAGCTAACTATGGCTACACCTTC
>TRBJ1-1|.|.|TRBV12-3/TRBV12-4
CASSLSGLDTEAFF
TGTGCCAGCAGTTTATCAGGGTTGGACACTGAAGCTTTCTTT
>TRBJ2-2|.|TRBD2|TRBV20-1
CSAREIYSGRAGELFF
TGCAGTGCTAGAGAAATATATAGCGGGAGGGCCGGGGAGCTGTTTTTT
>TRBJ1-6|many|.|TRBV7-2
CASSYRASQHSPLHF
TGTGCCAGCAGCTATCGGGCCTCGCAACATTCACCCCTCCACTTT
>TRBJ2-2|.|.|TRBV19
CASSIGLKGGELFF
TGTGCCAGTAGTATCGGCCTCAAGGGCGGGGAGCTGTTTTTT
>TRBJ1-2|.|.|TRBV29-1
CSVDTGGYGYTF
TGCAGCGTTGACACGGGGGGCTATGGCTACACCTTC
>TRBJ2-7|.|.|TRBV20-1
CSARAPWSYEQYF
TGCAGTGCTAGGGCACCATGGTCCTACGAGCAGTACTTC
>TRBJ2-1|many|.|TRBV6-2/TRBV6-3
CASRGGGPSYNEQFF
TGTGCCAGCAGGGGAGGGGGACCTAGCTACAATGAGCAGTTCTTC
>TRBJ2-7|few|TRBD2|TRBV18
CASSDTSGEGPSHEQYF
TGTGCCAGCTCAGACACTAGCGGGGAGGGACCATCCCACGAGCAGTACTTC
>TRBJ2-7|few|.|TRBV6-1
CASSVQGAGSFYEQYF
TGTGCCAGCAGTGTACAAGGGGCTGGGAGTTTTTACGAGCAGTACTTC
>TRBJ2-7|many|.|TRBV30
CAWDVGGPEQYF
TGTGCCTGGGACGTTGGGGGTCCCGAGCAGTACTTC
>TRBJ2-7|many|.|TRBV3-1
CASSQIQGGEQYF
TGTGCCAGCAGCCAGATCCAGGGAGGCGAGCAGTACTTC
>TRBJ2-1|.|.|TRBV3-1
CASSQVTEQFF
TGTGCCAGCAGCCAAGTTACTGAGCAGTTCTTC
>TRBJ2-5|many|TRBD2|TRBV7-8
CASSPTSGRRETQYF
TGTGCCAGCAGCCCGACTAGCGGGAGGAGGGAGACCCAGTACTTC
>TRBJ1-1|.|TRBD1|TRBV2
CASSPSTMGQGATEAFF
TGTGCCAGCAGTCCTTCAACCATGGGACAGGGGGCTACTGAAGCTTTCTTT
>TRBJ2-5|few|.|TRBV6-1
CASSEVFQGLETQYF
TGTGCCAGCAGTGAAGTTTTCCAGGGTTTAGAGACCCAGTACTTC
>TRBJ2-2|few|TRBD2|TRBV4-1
CASSHPRGRGLPGELFF
TGCGCCAGCAGCCACCCCCGCGGGAGAGGGCTCCCCGGGGAGCTGTTTTTT
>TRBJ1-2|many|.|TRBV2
CARGAGQSGGYTF
TGTGCCAGGGGGGCCGGACAATCGGGTGGCTACACCTTC
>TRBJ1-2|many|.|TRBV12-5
CASGPLNEVQDYGYTF
TGTGCTAGTGGTCCACTAAACGAGGTACAGGACTATGGCTACACCTTC
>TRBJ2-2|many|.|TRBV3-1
CASSQLGSSEPGELFF
TGTGCCAGCAGCCAATTAGGTTCTTCCGAACCCGGGGAGCTGTTTTTT
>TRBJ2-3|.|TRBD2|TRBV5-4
CASSHLTSGDTDTQYF
TGTGCCAGCAGCCACCTGACTAGCGGGGACACAGATACGCAGTATTTT
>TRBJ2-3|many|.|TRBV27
CASTWGPSTDTQYF
TGTGCCAGCACTTGGGGGCCTAGCACAGATACGCAGTATTTT
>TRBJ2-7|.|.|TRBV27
CASSTPGTPWNEQYF
TGTGCCAGCAGTACGCCGGGGACACCCTGGAACGAGCAGTACTTC
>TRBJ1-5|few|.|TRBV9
CASSVEGTSEQPQHF
TGTGCCAGCAGCGTAGAGGGTACCTCAGAACAGCCCCAGCATTTT
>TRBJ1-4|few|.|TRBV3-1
CANSQGEVIEKLFF
TGTGCCAACAGTCAAGGGGAGGTGATTGAAAAACTGTTTTTT
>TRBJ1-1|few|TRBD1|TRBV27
CASRPGGAMNTEAFF
TGTGCCAGCAGGCCAGGGGGGGCTATGAACACTGAAGCTTTCTTT
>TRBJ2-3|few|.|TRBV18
CASSRVGGDGTDTQYF
TGTGCCAGCTCTCGGGTAGGGGGAGACGGCACAGATACGCAGTATTTT
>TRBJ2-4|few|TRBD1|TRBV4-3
CASSRGRQGAGGIQYF
TGCGCCAGCAGCCGCGGGAGACAGGGGGCGGGAGGCATTCAGTACTTC
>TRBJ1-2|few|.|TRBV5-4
CASSLRAVAKRDTF
TGTGCCAGCAGCTTGAGGGCAGTGGCTAAGCGGGACACCTTC
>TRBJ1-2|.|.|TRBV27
CAGSFQGLEGYTF
TGTGCCGGCAGTTTTCAGGGGCTGGAAGGCTACACCTTC
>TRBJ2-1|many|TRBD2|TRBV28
CASTTFWTSGNEQFF
TGTGCCAGCACCACCTTTTGGACTAGCGGCAATGAGCAGTTCTTC
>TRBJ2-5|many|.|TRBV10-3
CAISDGEETQYF
TGTGCCATCTCAGACGGGGAAGAGACCCAGTACTTC
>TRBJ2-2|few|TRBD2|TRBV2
CASSYGLAGGTGELFF
TGTGCCAGCAGTTACGGACTAGCGGGAGGCACCGGGGAGCTGTTTTTT
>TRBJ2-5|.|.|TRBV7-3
CASSVSAGTETQYF
TGTGCCAGCAGCGTAAGCGCAGGCACGGAGACCCAGTACTTC
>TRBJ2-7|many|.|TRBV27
CASSLSSGNGEQYF
TGTGCCAGCAGTTTATCGTCAGGGAATGGGGAGCAGTACTTC
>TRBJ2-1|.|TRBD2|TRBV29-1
CSVENPPGGEQFF
TGCAGCGTTGAGAACCCGCCGGGGGGAGAGCAGTTCTTC
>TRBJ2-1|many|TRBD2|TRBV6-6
CASSYDGASGSDEQFF
TGTGCCAGCAGTTACGACGGAGCTAGCGGGAGCGATGAGCAGTTCTTC
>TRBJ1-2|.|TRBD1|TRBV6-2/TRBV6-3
CASRPDRGRVYGYTF
TGTGCCAGCAGACCTGACAGGGGGAGAGTCTATGGCTACACCTTC
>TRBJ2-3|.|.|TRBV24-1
CATSSATSSDTQYF
TGTGCCACCAGTTCGGCTACTAGTTCAGATACGCAGTATTTT
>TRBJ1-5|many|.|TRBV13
CASSSGVSNQPQHF
TGTGCCAGCAGCTCCGGCGTTAGCAATCAGCCCCAGCATTTT